Following are 9 T cell receptor beta chains from one sample sequenced in a study of cytomegalovirus exposure and HLA in healthy donors. PCR primers comprised 60 Vbeta and 13 Jbeta primers. The assay was immunoSEQ multiplex PCR, and TCRdb's table has in-frame clones only and misses some. This listing includes about 210,000 clones. What was sequenced was PBMCs. The receptor source for this set is a woman aged 30 to 39 in good health and CMV-seropositive.

The chain carries TRBV5-6 and TRBJ2-3, with D uncertain. Trimming pared 4 bases from V and 1 base from J, leaving 13 bases between. Germline V gene data show CDR1 as SGHDT and CDR2 as YYEEEE. CDR3 size: 15 residues. CDR3 DNA: TGTGCCAGCAGCGACACACACGCCCGCACAGATACGCAGTATTTT. Protein: CASSDTHARTDTQYF.

This chain links TRBV5-6 with TRBJ1-1; no reliable D call. The germline gives CDR1 SGHDT, CDR2 YYEEEE. The CDR3 consists of 13 residues. V was cut by 3 bases and J by 5 bases, with 11 bases left in between. CDR3 sequence reads: CASSYVARTEAFF. Here the CDR3 DNA reads TGTGCCAGCAGCTACGTCGCTCGGACTGAAGCTTTCTTT.

The V gene is TRBV6-5, the J gene TRBJ1-6, with TRBD1 matching 10 bases. CDR3 length equals 15 residues. CDR1 MNHEY and CDR2 SVGAGI come from the germline V gene. V trimming: 2 bases; J trimming: 9 bases; junction bases outside the gene matches: 4. The CDR3 reads CASSYTDRGGSPLHF. The CDR3, as DNA: TGTGCCAGCAGTTACACGGACAGGGGGGGTTCACCCCTCCACTTT.

CDR3 coding DNA: TGCAGCGTTGGACCCGGGGGCAATCAGCCCCAGCATTTT. Its protein is CSVGPGGNQPQHF. V is TRBV29-1 and J is TRBJ1-5; no firm D call. Germline CDR1 SQVTM, CDR2 ANQGSEA. The V end lost 4 bases, the J end lost 2 bases, and 9 bases lay between the germline ends. The CDR3 loop spans 13 amino acids.

This chain connects TRBV7-2 to TRBJ2-2; perhaps TRBD1 as D (5 bases). Per the germline V gene, CDR1 is SGHTA and CDR2 is FQGNSA. The V end lost 5 bases, the J end lost 1 base, and 8 bases lay between the germline ends. The CDR3 extends over 14 amino acids. DNA for the CDR3: TGTGCCAGCAGCCTGACAGTGAACACCGGGGAGCTGTTTTTT. Translated, it gives CASSLTVNTGELFF.

Concerning this clone: This CDR3 is also generated by other DNA sequences in the sample. This chain connects TRBV7-9 to TRBJ2-3, with D possibly matching TRBD2 (5 bases). This CDR3 has 13 amino acids. Germline V gives CDR1 SEHNR, CDR2 FQNEAQ (reference sequence). The V end lost 1 base, the J end lost 4 bases, and 6 bases lay between the germline ends. Written as DNA, the CDR3 is TGTGCCAGCAGCTTAGAGGGAGCAGATACGCAGTATTTT. This codes for CASSLEGADTQYF.

The chain combines TRBV9 with TRBJ1-6; TRBD1 might be the D (6 bases). This CDR3 has 14 residues. V dropped 5 bases and J dropped 8 bases, with 14 bases sitting between them. Germline CDR1 and CDR2: SGDLS and YYNGEE. CDR3 in DNA: TGTGCCAGCAGACAAGCCGGGACACATTCACCCCTCCACTTT. It translates to CASRQAGTHSPLHF.

J is TRBJ1-2 and V is TRBV10-2, with no clear D. This CDR3 has 12 residues. Trimming cost V 7 bases and J 8 bases, with 14 bases left between them. Germline CDR1 WSHSY, CDR2 SAAADI. The chain's CDR3 is CASTGSTWGYTF. The CDR3 nucleotides are TGCGCCAGCACAGGCAGCACCTGGGGCTACACCTTC.

The rearrangement links TRBV7-8 to TRBJ1-1; perhaps TRBD1 as D (5 bases). Per germline, CDR1 SGHVS and CDR2 FQNEAQ. The germline V and J ends were trimmed by 0 bases and 6 bases, with 8 bases remaining between them. CDR3 length equals 13 residues. The DNA for the CDR3 is TGTGCCAGCAGCTTAGCGCGGGGGGCTGAAGCTTTCTTT. Amino acid sequence: CASSLARGAEAFF.